Each of the 27 T cell receptor beta chains below was sequenced from the same sample in a study of blood T cell repertoires in COVID-19. Profiled with immunoSEQ multiplex PCR; TCRdb holds only in-frame clones, not every one. Altogether some 350,000 clones are present, about 87% being singletons, with the ten largest covering around 6%. The sequencing sample was made of peripheral blood. All receptors derive from a woman aged 50 to 60 with COVID-19, enrolled during active disease.

This chain connects TRBV4-1 to TRBJ2-7; 12 bases are shared with TRBD2. The germline CDR1 and CDR2 sequences are MGHRA and YSYEKL. With 1 base clipped from V and 3 bases from J, the junction kept 13 bases outside the gene matches. This CDR3 comprises 19 residues. This chain's CDR3 is CASSQVGLAGRLGSYEQYF. Written as DNA, the CDR3 is TGCGCCAGCAGCCAAGTTGGACTAGCGGGAAGGTTGGGTAGCTACGAGCAGTACTTC.

The gene calls are TRBV2 and TRBJ2-1; 11 bases are a match to TRBD2. J gave up 4 bases and V 6 bases, and 11 bases lay outside the gene matches. Germline CDR1 reads SNHLY; CDR2 reads FYNNEI. The length of the CDR3 is 17 residues. DNA of the CDR3: TGTGCCAGCAGAGATATACTACTAGCGGGAGTATACAATGAGCAGTTCTTC. This gives the protein CASRDILLAGVYNEQFF.

The sample holds a few counts of this clone. V usage is TRBV27 and J usage is TRBJ2-7; a weak D match, TRBD2 (6 bases). In germline, CDR1 is MNHEY, CDR2 SMNVEV (reference sequence). With 1 base removed from V and 2 bases from J, the gap between germline ends came to 9 bases. The CDR3 extends over 14 amino acids. The CDR3 DNA follows: TGTGCCAGCAGTTTATTAGCGGATCCCTACGAGCAGTACTTC. Residues: CASSLLADPYEQYF.

This clone was observed a single time. The gene calls are TRBV6-5 and TRBJ1-2, with 7 bases matching TRBD1. There are 15 residues in the CDR3. Germline loops: CDR1 MNHEY, CDR2 SVGAGI. J was trimmed by 7 bases and V by 6 bases; bases with no gene match: 14. This CDR3 is CASRNHGTELIGYTF. CDR3 sequence (DNA): TGTGCCAGCAGAAACCACGGGACAGAGCTTATTGGCTACACCTTC.

This clone has just a few counts. The chain couples TRBV5-6 to TRBJ1-1; D remains ambiguous. CDR1 is SGHDT and CDR2 is YYEEEE in the germline V gene. With 0 bases removed from V and 2 bases from J, the gap between germline ends came to 11 bases. There are 15 residues in the CDR3. As DNA, the CDR3 is TGTGCCAGCAGCTTGGTGCGGCTAGCCAACACTGAAGCTTTCTTT. Protein product: CASSLVRLANTEAFF. The full variable domain, in which reference TRBV5-6 and TRBJ1-1 provide the parts outside the CDR3, is DAGVTQSPTHLIKTRGQQVTLRCSPKSGHDTVSWYQQALGQGPQFIFQYYEEEERQRGNFPDRFSGHQFPNYSSELNVNALLLGDSALYLCASSLVRLANTEAFFGQGTRLTVV.

The chain links TRBV4-1 to TRBJ2-1, with TRBD2 identical over 9 bases. Germline V CDR1 and CDR2: MGHRA, YSYEKL. This CDR3 has 18 residues. After removal of 0 bases from V and 6 bases from J, the junction contained 12 bases not matched to a gene. In DNA form, the CDR3 reads TGCGCCAGCAGCCAAGAAAACCTGGTGACTAGCGGCCGCAATGAGCAGTTCTTC. Residues: CASSQENLVTSGRNEQFF.

V gene TRBV7-7 combines with J gene TRBJ2-5; 7 nucleotides line up with TRBD1. The CDR3 extends over 14 amino acids. The V and J ends lost 5 bases and 0 bases, in that order; junction bases with no gene match: 3. CDR1 SSHAT and CDR2 FNYEAQ come from the germline V gene (reference sequence). CDR3 sequence: CASSMGQYQETQYF. DNA for the CDR3: TGTGCCAGCAGCATGGGACAGTACCAAGAGACCCAGTACTTC.

The chain employs TRBV5-4 and TRBJ1-3, with D possibly TRBD1 on 5 matching bases. This CDR3 is built from 16 residues. V dropped 2 bases and J dropped 0 bases, with 12 bases sitting between them. CDR1 and CDR2 from the germline V gene are SGHNT and YYREEE (reference sequence). The DNA for the CDR3 is TGTGCCAGCAGCTTACCCGGGGGAATCTCTGGAAACACCATATATTTT. Translation: CASSLPGGISGNTIYF.

The table lists this clone with a count of one. The rearrangement uses TRBV18 and TRBJ2-1; 8 bases line up with TRBD1. Germline V gene lookup returns CDR1 KGHSH and CDR2 LQKENI. The CDR3 spans 17 residues. J lost 2 bases, V lost 3 bases, and 9 bases had no gene match. The chain's CDR3 is CASSPWDRTPTYNEQFF. CDR3 nucleotides: TGTGCCAGCTCACCTTGGGACAGGACCCCAACCTACAATGAGCAGTTCTTC.

This chain joins TRBV5-1 and TRBJ1-5; 7 positions agree with TRBD1. J gave up 2 bases and V 2 bases, and 1 base lay outside the gene matches. Per germline, CDR1 SGHRS and CDR2 YFSETQ. There are 14 residues in the CDR3. CDR3 nucleotides: TGCGCCAGCAGCTTCACAGGGGGCAATCAGCCCCAGCATTTT. Residues: CASSFTGGNQPQHF. Full variable domain (missing parts from reference TRBV5-1 and TRBJ1-5): KAGVTQTPRYLIKTRGQQVTLSCSPISGHRSVSWYQQTPGQGLQFLFEYFSETQRNKGNFPGRFSGRQFSNSRSEMNVSTLELGDSALYLCASSFTGGNQPQHFGDGTRLSIL.

This chain uses TRBV6-4 with TRBJ2-7; 9 nucleotides align to TRBD1. Trimming took 3 bases from V and 6 from J; bases not matched to a gene: 9. Germline loops: CDR1 MRHNA, CDR2 SNTAGT. The CDR3 spans 15 residues. CDR3 sequence (DNA): TGTGCCAGCAGTGAACCCGGGACAGGGTTGGTCGAGCAGTACTTC. This sequence encodes CASSEPGTGLVEQYF.

The V gene is TRBV12-3 or TRBV12-4, the J gene TRBJ2-1; a possible D gene is TRBD2 (5 bases). V was cut by 7 bases and J by 8 bases, with 12 bases left in between. This CDR3 comprises 12 residues. Written as DNA, the CDR3 is TGTGCCAGCAATGTTATGGAGGATGAGCAGTTCTTC. It is translated as CASNVMEDEQFF.

The CDR3 DNA reads TGTGCCAGCAGTTACTCGACAGGGGGCAACTATGGCTACACCTTC. This translates into CASSYSTGGNYGYTF. This sequence joins TRBV6-2 or TRBV6-3 and TRBJ1-2, with 10 bases aligning to TRBD1. The V and J ends lost 0 bases and 2 bases, in that order; junction bases with no gene match: 0. Per the germline V gene, CDR1 is MNHEY and CDR2 is SVGEGT. There are 15 residues in the CDR3.

This chain joins TRBV19 and TRBJ2-5, with TRBD1 matching 9 bases. After removal of 5 bases from V and 4 bases from J, the junction contained 5 bases not matched to a gene. The V gene's germline CDR1 is LNHDA and CDR2 SQIVND (reference sequence). The CDR3 runs to 14 residues. CDR3 nucleotide sequence: TGTGCCAGTAGTGCCGGGACAGGGCGAGAGACCCAGTACTTC. This translates into CASSAGTGRETQYF. Based on the CDR3 plus reference TRBV19 and TRBJ2-5, the full variable domain is DGGITQSPKYLFRKEGQNVTLSCEQNLNHDAMYWYRQDPGQGLRLIYYSQIVNDFQKGDIAEGYSVSREKKESFPLTVTSAQKNPTAFYLCASSAGTGRETQYFGPGTRLLVL.

This clone was seen a few times. V usage is TRBV20-1 and J usage is TRBJ1-5; D is undetermined. Germline loops: CDR1 DFQATT, CDR2 SNEGSKA (reference sequence). V was clipped by 3 bases and J by 0 bases, with 15 bases between them. This CDR3 is 16 amino acids long. The CDR3 is CSASLPVVYSNQPQHF. In nucleotides, the CDR3 is TGCAGTGCTAGTCTTCCCGTAGTATATAGCAATCAGCCCCAGCATTTT.

V gene TRBV4-2 combines with J gene TRBJ2-7; D possibly corresponds to TRBD1 (5 bases). The CDR3 extends over 15 amino acids. Germline V lookup: CDR1 LGHNA, CDR2 YNFKEQ. With 3 bases removed from V and 1 base from J, the gap between germline ends came to 13 bases. CDR3 in amino acids: CASSQALGVSYEQYF. The CDR3 nucleotides read TGTGCCAGCAGCCAGGCCTTAGGGGTATCCTACGAGCAGTACTTC.

Details on this clone: A junction boundary mismatches the germline segment, possibly from a read error. J is TRBJ2-3 and V is TRBV6-1; no firm D call. This CDR3 contains 13 residues. The V gene's germline CDR1 is MNHNS and CDR2 SASEGT. The CDR3 here is CASSEGVTDMQYF. The CDR3 DNA sequence: TGTGCCAGCAGTGAAGGTGTCACAGATATGCAGTATTTT.

A single count supports this clone. The J gene is TRBJ2-3, the V gene TRBV7-9; 8 nucleotides align to TRBD2. V was pared by 5 bases and J by 5 bases, with 9 bases of the junction left unmatched. This CDR3 region has 15 residues. Per germline, CDR1 SEHNR and CDR2 FQNEAQ (reference sequence). CDR3 bases: TGTGCCAGCAGCAAAAAGCGGGAGTCACTAGATACGCAGTATTTT. Its translation is CASSKKRESLDTQYF.

This chain uses TRBV25-1 with TRBJ2-1; TRBD1 might be the D (5 bases). The germline CDR1 and CDR2 sequences are MGHDK and SYGVNS. Trimming took 0 bases from V and 9 from J, leaving 12 bases between them. There are 14 residues in the CDR3. CDR3 DNA: TGTGCCAGCAGTGAATATCCCAGGGCCGGTGAGCAGTTCTTC. This sequence encodes CASSEYPRAGEQFF. The full variable domain, rest sourced from reference TRBV25-1 and TRBJ2-1, is EADIYQTPRYLVIGTGKKITLECSQTMGHDKMYWYQQDPGMELHLIHYSYGVNSTEKGDLSSESTVSRIRTEHFPLTLESARPSHTSQYLCASSEYPRAGEQFFGPGTRLTVL.

This sequence joins TRBV11-2 and TRBJ2-1, with 9 bases matching TRBD1. V shed 5 bases and J 7 bases; nucleotides not matched to a gene: 12. This CDR3 spans 16 amino acids. In germline, CDR1 is SGHAT, CDR2 FQNNGV. This CDR3 is CASSRRGTGIANEQFF. The CDR3 nucleotides read TGTGCCAGCAGCCGCCGTGGGACAGGGATAGCGAATGAGCAGTTCTTC. The full variable domain, completed using reference TRBV11-2 and TRBJ2-1, is EAGVAQSPRYKIIEKRQSVAFWCNPISGHATLYWYQQILGQGPKLLIQFQNNGVVDDSQLPKDRFSAERLKGVDSTLKIQPAKLEDSAVYLCASSRRGTGIANEQFFGPGTRLTVL.

J is TRBJ1-2 and V is TRBV5-1; TRBD1 agrees at 9 bases. This CDR3 contains 19 residues. The germline V gene has CDR1 SGHRS and CDR2 YFSETQ. After removal of 0 bases from V and 5 bases from J, the junction contained 17 bases not matched to a gene. CDR3 amino acids: CASSLEPAGQGGSSYGYTF. Here the CDR3 DNA reads TGCGCCAGCAGCTTGGAACCGGCGGGACAGGGAGGATCATCATATGGCTACACCTTC.

This clone has only one observation. The rearrangement uses TRBV20-1 and TRBJ2-7, with 9 bases that match TRBD1. This CDR3 is built from 15 residues. The germline CDR1 and CDR2 sequences are DFQATT and SNEGSKA (reference sequence). V trimming: 3 bases; J trimming: 0 bases; junction bases outside the gene matches: 6. CDR3 loop: CSASRAGQGSYEQYF. In DNA, the CDR3 is TGCAGTGCTAGTAGGGCGGGACAGGGCTCCTACGAGCAGTACTTC.

The DNA of the CDR3 is TGTGCCAGTAGTAGGGGACAGGTGATCGCTGGGGACTATGGCTACACCTTC. It yields the protein CASSRGQVIAGDYGYTF. The V and J genes are TRBV19 and TRBJ1-2; 8 bases match TRBD1. Germline-derived CDR1 and CDR2 are LNHDA and SQIVND (reference sequence). The CDR3 extends over 17 amino acids. Germline trimming cut 4 bases from V and 3 bases from J; bases unmatched to any gene: 13.

The V call is TRBV10-3, the J call TRBJ1-2; D not certain. The CDR3 loop spans 12 amino acids. The germline CDR1 and CDR2 sequences are ENHRY and SYGVKD. Trimming removed 3 bases at V and 4 bases at J, with 6 bases between. The DNA for the CDR3 is TGTGCCATCAGTGAAGCCATCTATGGCTACACCTTC. Its translation is CAISEAIYGYTF.

V gene TRBV10-3 combines with J gene TRBJ1-1; D is undetermined. V lost 0 bases to trimming and J lost 4 bases, with 15 bases between them. Germline V lookup: CDR1 ENHRY, CDR2 SYGVKD. The CDR3 sequence is 16 residues long. For the CDR3, the DNA is TGTGCCATCAGTGAGTCGAGTGAGGTAAGAGGCACTGAAGCTTTCTTT. It specifies CAISESSEVRGTEAFF.

This chain uses TRBV5-6 with TRBJ2-1; 8 positions match TRBD1. V gave up 4 bases and J gave up 7 bases; unmatched junction bases: 4. The CDR3 length is 13 residues. CDR1 and CDR2 from the germline V gene are SGHDT and YYEEEE. The CDR3 DNA follows: TGTGCCAGCAGCCTGGACAGGGTAAATGAGCAGTTCTTC. It specifies CASSLDRVNEQFF.

The chain couples TRBV3-1 (or the pseudogene TRBV3-2) to TRBJ2-1, with a tentative D call TRBD1 (5 bases). V lost 2 bases to trimming and J lost 9 bases, with 8 bases between them. Germline V gives CDR1 LGHDT, CDR2 YNNKEL (reference sequence). The CDR3 has 12 amino acids. The CDR3 sequence: CASSQSRVEQFF. CDR3 sequence (DNA): TGTGCCAGCAGCCAATCCAGGGTTGAGCAGTTCTTC.